The 21 T cell receptor beta chains given below trace back to one sample, sequenced in a study of cytomegalovirus exposure and HLA in healthy donors (dated by TCRdb to the late 2010s). The library was obtained by the immunoSEQ multiplex PCR assay. For the multiplex PCR, a mixture combining 60 forward primers for TCR Vbeta segments and 13 reverse primers for TCR Jbeta segments was used. Entries here come from immuneACCESS through TCRdb and include only in-frame sequences with V and J called. Some clones fail to appear in such tables; in the studies checked, an unresolved V gene covers under half of the shortfall, and the cause of the remainder is unknown. This sample is represented by 150,000 or so clones; just under 85% of them were singletons. The ten largest clones represent about 1.5% of the sample. Sample: PBMCs. The receptor set was obtained from a young man in good health and CMV-seropositive.

The chain carries TRBV27 and TRBJ1-5, with D uncertain. The CDR3 is 15 amino acids. V lost 4 bases and J lost 1, with 11 bases in between. The germline V gene encodes CDR1 MNHEY and CDR2 SMNVEV (reference sequence). The CDR3 is CASSYLGGSNQPQHF. The CDR3 DNA reads as TGTGCCAGCAGTTACCTAGGAGGGAGCAATCAGCCCCAGCATTTT.

The chain employs TRBV7-9 and TRBJ1-5; 7 bases match TRBD1. In germline, CDR1 is SEHNR, CDR2 FQNEAQ (reference sequence). J lost 7 bases, V lost 5 bases, and 5 bases had no gene match. The CDR3 length is 13 residues. For the CDR3, the DNA is TGTGCCAGCAGCCACAGGGGTTCCCAGCCCCAGCATTTT. Translated: CASSHRGSQPQHF.

V is TRBV6-1 and J is TRBJ2-5; a weak D match, TRBD2 (6 bases). The germline V and J ends were trimmed by 4 bases and 1 base, with 13 bases remaining between them. Germline V lookup: CDR1 MNHNS, CDR2 SASEGT. This CDR3 comprises 15 residues. The CDR3: CASSGGLAAQETQYF. As DNA, the CDR3 is TGTGCCAGCAGTGGGGGACTCGCGGCCCAAGAGACCCAGTACTTC.

The chain employs TRBV7-9 and TRBJ2-1, with 7 bases that match TRBD2. Trimming removed 1 base from V and 15 bases from J; junction bases left unmatched: 9. CDR3 size: 13 residues. CDR1 is SEHNR and CDR2 is FQNEAQ in the germline V gene (reference sequence). The CDR3 loop is CASSLETLGEGFF. The CDR3 region has the DNA TGTGCCAGCAGCTTAGAGACCCTGGGGGAGGGGTTCTTC. Full variable domain (missing parts from reference TRBV7-9 and TRBJ2-1): DTGVSQNPRHKITKRGQNVTFRCDPISEHNRLYWYRQTLGQGPEFLTYFQNEAQLEKSRLLSDRFSAERPKGSFSTLEIQRTEQGDSAMYLCASSLETLGEGFFGPGTRLTVL.

This clone occurred once. J is TRBJ2-1 and V is TRBV4-1; 7 bases line up with TRBD2. Germline V gives CDR1 MGHRA, CDR2 YSYEKL. The CDR3 is 14 amino acids. J gave up 5 bases and V 6 bases, and 7 bases lay outside the gene matches. The CDR3 DNA is TGCGCCAGCAGTGTTGGACTAGTCAACAATGAGCAGTTCTTC. Protein: CASSVGLVNNEQFF.

The rearrangement joins TRBV5-4 to TRBJ1-1, with a possible D match to TRBD1 (6 bases). The V gene lost 1 base and the J gene lost 1 base, with 11 bases spanning the gap. Germline V gene sequence: CDR1 SGHNT, CDR2 YYREEE (reference sequence). CDR3 length: 15 residues. Written as DNA, the CDR3 is TGTGCCAGCAGCTTGCTGGGAGGGGGGAACACTGAAGCTTTCTTT. Protein: CASSLLGGGNTEAFF.

V gene TRBV28 combines with J gene TRBJ1-5; 7 bases are shared with TRBD1. Germline V CDR1 and CDR2: MDHEN, SYDVKM. The CDR3 spans 14 residues. With V trimmed by 2 bases and J by 8 bases, 6 bases remained unmatched. The CDR3 sequence: CASSLRDSPEPQHF. In nucleotides, the CDR3 is TGTGCCAGCAGTTTAAGGGACAGCCCCGAGCCCCAGCATTTT.

This chain uses TRBV6-1 with TRBJ2-7; TRBD1 matches 7 bases. The CDR3 loop spans 13 amino acids. With 4 bases clipped from V and 2 bases from J, the junction kept 2 bases outside the gene matches. Germline CDR1 reads MNHNS; CDR2 reads SASEGT. The CDR3 DNA reads TGTGCCAGCAGTGTACAGGGGACCTACGAGCAGTACTTC. Translation gives CASSVQGTYEQYF.

The genes are TRBV10-1 and TRBJ2-1; weak D call: TRBD2 (5 bases). The V end lost 4 bases, the J end lost 6 bases, and 13 bases lay between the germline ends. This CDR3 spans 14 amino acids. Looked up from germline, CDR1 is WNHNN and CDR2 is SYGVQD (reference sequence). The CDR3 sequence: CASSVQTTSNEQFF. CDR3 DNA sequence: TGCGCCAGCAGTGTCCAGACTACCTCCAATGAGCAGTTCTTC.

V and J are TRBV19 and TRBJ1-2; 10 positions match TRBD1. This CDR3 has 14 amino acids. Germline lookup yields CDR1 LNHDA and CDR2 SQIVND (reference sequence). Unmatched junction bases numbered 5, after V lost 5 bases and J lost 5 bases. The CDR3 loop reads CASSRDRGRYGYTF. In DNA form, the CDR3 reads TGTGCCAGTAGTCGGGACAGGGGAAGGTATGGCTACACCTTC.

The rearrangement joins TRBV9 to TRBJ1-6, with D maybe TRBD1 (6 bases). The V gene's germline CDR1 is SGDLS and CDR2 YYNGEE. The CDR3 is 17 amino acids. V dropped 7 bases and J dropped 8 bases, with 25 bases sitting between them. CDR3 bases: TGTGCCAGCGGGGACCTTAGGGACACCAGGACATATTCACCCCTCCACTTT. As protein: CASGDLRDTRTYSPLHF.

The chain employs TRBV7-9 and TRBJ2-6, with D tentatively TRBD1 (5 bases). CDR1 and CDR2 (germline): SEHNR, FQNEAQ (reference sequence). This CDR3 has 16 residues. Trimming took off 1 base at V and 2 bases at J, with 9 bases between the two ends. The CDR3 reads CASSLGGQAGANVLTF. The CDR3 nucleotides read TGTGCCAGCAGCTTAGGGGGCCAGGCTGGGGCCAACGTCCTGACTTTC.

The CDR3 loop is CASSELFGGENTEAFF. In DNA form, the CDR3 reads TGTGCCAGCAGTGAACTGTTCGGCGGAGAGAACACTGAAGCTTTCTTT. V usage is TRBV6-1 and J usage is TRBJ1-1; D not resolved. Per the germline V gene, CDR1 is MNHNS and CDR2 is SASEGT. The CDR3 is 16 residues long. Trimming removed 2 bases from V and 1 base from J, with 14 bases in between.

V gene TRBV6-5 combines with J gene TRBJ1-6; D is ambiguous. The CDR3 spans 14 residues. Germline values: CDR1 MNHEY, CDR2 SVGAGI. V dropped 0 bases and J dropped 7 bases, with 7 bases sitting between them. CDR3 amino acids: CASSYSGQNSPLHF. In DNA, the CDR3 is TGTGCCAGCAGTTACTCGGGCCAAAATTCACCCCTCCACTTT.

The rearrangement uses TRBV6-5 and TRBJ1-5; D is ambiguous. In germline, CDR1 is MNHEY, CDR2 SVGAGI. CDR3 length: 15 amino acids. The germline V and J ends were trimmed by 9 bases and 2 bases, with 17 bases remaining between them. CDR3 amino acids: CASALRATGNQPQHF. CDR3 DNA: TGTGCCAGTGCCCTGAGGGCAACGGGCAATCAGCCCCAGCATTTT.

DNA for the CDR3: TGTGCCAGCAGCTTCGGACAGGGCGTAGGCATAGAGACCCAGTACTTC. Residues: CASSFGQGVGIETQYF. The rearrangement joins TRBV7-9 to TRBJ2-5, with 8 nucleotides matching TRBD1. J was trimmed by 4 bases and V by 3 bases; bases with no gene match: 10. CDR1 and CDR2 (germline): SEHNR, FQNEAQ (reference sequence). The CDR3 covers 16 residues. The full variable domain, its missing parts supplied by reference TRBV7-9 and TRBJ2-5, is DTGVSQNPRHKITKRGQNVTFRCDPISEHNRLYWYRQTLGQGPEFLTYFQNEAQLEKSRLLSDRFSAERPKGSFSTLEIQRTEQGDSAMYLCASSFGQGVGIETQYFGPGTRLLVL.

This clone was counted a single time. The chain has TRBV5-1 and TRBJ2-5; 8 nucleotides line up with TRBD1. The CDR3 runs to 14 residues. Unmatched junction bases numbered 2, after V lost 4 bases and J lost 0 bases. The germline CDR1 and CDR2 sequences are SGHRS and YFSETQ. CDR3 residues: CASSLTGDQETQYF. CDR3 nucleotides: TGCGCCAGCAGCCTGACAGGGGACCAAGAGACCCAGTACTTC.

The chain carries TRBV6-1 and TRBJ2-2; 11 nucleotides align to TRBD1. This CDR3 region has 17 residues. J was trimmed by 4 bases and V by 0 bases; bases with no gene match: 4. From germline, CDR1 is MNHNS and CDR2 SASEGT. The CDR3 DNA is TGTGCCAGCAGTGAAGCCTGGGACAGGGGGTCCACCGGGGAGCTGTTTTTT. Translation gives CASSEAWDRGSTGELFF.

The chain recombines TRBV5-6 with TRBJ2-2; weak D call: TRBD2 (5 bases). The ends were cut back, 0 bases at V and 5 bases at J, with 14 bases in the middle. This CDR3 spans 16 amino acids. Germline CDR1 SGHDT, CDR2 YYEEEE. CDR3: CASSLAGAVGTGELFF. CDR3 in DNA: TGTGCCAGCAGCTTGGCCGGAGCGGTAGGGACCGGGGAGCTGTTTTTT.

This clone was picked up one time. The chain links TRBV28 to TRBJ2-5, with 14 positions matching TRBD2. Germline CDR1 MDHEN, CDR2 SYDVKM. V was pared by 7 bases and J by 2 bases, with 12 bases of the junction left unmatched. CDR3 length: 18 residues. CDR3: CASTPWGTSGSIQETQYF. CDR3 coding DNA: TGTGCCAGCACCCCCTGGGGGACTAGCGGGAGTATACAAGAGACCCAGTACTTC.

V is TRBV6-5 and J is TRBJ2-3; a weak D match, TRBD1 (5 bases). The CDR3 runs 13 residues. Trimming took 6 bases from V and 2 from J, leaving 9 bases between them. The V gene's germline CDR1 is MNHEY and CDR2 SVGAGI. This chain's CDR3 is CASRRQYTDTQYF. The CDR3 bases are TGTGCCAGCAGACGACAGTACACAGATACGCAGTATTTT.